These 19 T cell receptor beta chains were sequenced from one sample in a study of T cell responses to AZD1222 COVID-19 vaccine. TCRdb keeps only in-frame clones here, not all; method: immunoSEQ multiplex PCR. The sample has under 150,000 clones; approximately 87% are singletons. Sequencing was performed on peripheral blood, taken 28 days after the second AZD1222 dose. The receptors were gathered from an adult who received the AZD1222 COVID-19 vaccine.

The rearrangement joins TRBV28 to TRBJ1-6; tentatively, D is TRBD1 (6 bases). CDR1 MDHEN and CDR2 SYDVKM come from the germline V gene. There are 14 residues in the CDR3. Deletions cut 6 bases from V and 14 bases from J, with 20 bases between. CDR3 DNA sequence: TGTGCCAGCAGATCGAGCGGCTTAGGGGGTGCCCTCCACTTT. This encodes CASRSSGLGGALHF.

CDR3 region: CASNALNARQPQHF. The CDR3, as DNA: TGTGCCAGCAATGCCCTTAACGCTCGTCAGCCCCAGCATTTT. V usage is TRBV2 and J usage is TRBJ1-5, with unresolved D. CDR3 length: 14 amino acids. With 7 bases removed from V and 6 bases from J, the gap between germline ends came to 16 bases. Germline-derived CDR1 and CDR2 are SNHLY and FYNNEI.

This chain joins TRBV7-6 and TRBJ2-5; TRBD2 might be the D (5 bases). The CDR3 length is 14 residues. Germline CDR1 SGHVS, CDR2 FNYEAQ. V gave up 7 bases and J gave up 1 base, with 13 bases separating them. The CDR3 DNA follows: TGTGCCAGCACCCGAGACGGGATCCAAGAGACCCAGTACTTC. This encodes CASTRDGIQETQYF.

V usage is TRBV6-6 and J usage is TRBJ2-2; 8 bases match TRBD1. Germline loops: CDR1 MNHNY, CDR2 SVGAGI (reference sequence). The CDR3 length is 16 residues. V shed 2 bases, J shed 5 bases, and the junction held 7 bases outside the gene matches. The CDR3 here is CASSYLTGVETGELFF. As DNA, the CDR3 is TGTGCCAGCAGTTACCTGACAGGGGTAGAGACCGGGGAGCTGTTTTTT.

The CDR3 DNA follows: TGTGCCAGCAGCCAAAGATGGGGGTTGGGACTGGGGGCGGGTGTTACGCAGCCCCAGCATTTT. It encodes CASSQRWGLGLGAGVTQPQHF. The chain recombines TRBV4-2 with TRBJ1-5; weak D call: TRBD1 (6 bases). The CDR3 is 21 amino acids. Germline CDR1 is LGHNA and CDR2 is YNFKEQ. V lost 2 bases and J lost 7, with 33 bases in between.

The sample holds many counts of this clone. The chain carries TRBV6-1 and TRBJ2-7, with 8 positions matching TRBD2. From germline, CDR1 is MNHNS and CDR2 SASEGT. With V trimmed by 1 base and J by 6 bases, 8 bases remained unmatched. The CDR3 runs 15 residues. CDR3 in DNA: TGTGCCAGCAGTGAAGAGCCAGCGGGAGTAGCCGAGCAGTACTTC. Translating gives CASSEEPAGVAEQYF.

This chain links TRBV28 with TRBJ1-2, with D possibly matching TRBD1 (5 bases). The CDR3 sequence is 12 residues long. V was pared by 6 bases and J by 5 bases, with 10 bases between. The germline gives CDR1 MDHEN, CDR2 SYDVKM. CDR3 coding DNA: TGTGCCAGCAGCCAGGGTTGGTATGGCTACACCTTC. Translated: CASSQGWYGYTF.

The chain combines TRBV27 with TRBJ2-2, with 7 bases lining up with TRBD1. The germline V gene has CDR1 MNHEY and CDR2 SMNVEV (reference sequence). V was clipped by 4 bases and J by 5 bases; unmatched bases: 7. The CDR3 totals 15 residues. The DNA of the CDR3 is TGTGCCAGCAGTTCCCTGAGGGGGCGGACCGGGGAGCTGTTTTTT. This codes for CASSSLRGRTGELFF.

In this sample, this clone turned up many times. The chain has TRBV4-2 and TRBJ2-1; D perhaps matches TRBD2 (5 bases). With 1 base removed from V and 6 bases from J, the gap between germline ends came to 7 bases. The CDR3 covers 13 residues. Germline values: CDR1 LGHNA, CDR2 YNFKEQ. The CDR3 spells CASSQGEPNEQFF. In DNA form, the CDR3 reads TGTGCCAGCAGCCAAGGGGAGCCCAATGAGCAGTTCTTC.

V usage is TRBV18 and J usage is TRBJ2-1, with D perhaps TRBD1 (6 bases). Trimming stripped 4 bases from V and 1 base from J, with 11 bases between. The CDR3 contains 15 residues. In germline, CDR1 is KGHSH, CDR2 LQKENI. CDR3 bases: TGTGCCAGCTCACAGAGGCAGGGGTCCTACAATGAGCAGTTCTTC. This gives the protein CASSQRQGSYNEQFF.

This clone turned up a few times. Distinct nucleotide sequences in the sample also encode this CDR3. The chain carries TRBV28 and TRBJ2-1; perhaps TRBD2 as D (6 bases). The CDR3 spans 14 residues. In germline, CDR1 is MDHEN, CDR2 SYDVKM. Trimming cost V 2 bases and J 7 bases, with 12 bases left between them. CDR3: CASSLGGPLNEQFF. Here the CDR3 DNA reads TGTGCCAGCAGTTTAGGAGGGCCTCTGAATGAGCAGTTCTTC.

This clone was recorded once. The chain is built from TRBV5-6 and TRBJ2-1; TRBD2 matches 12 bases. The length of the CDR3 is 15 residues. V was pared by 3 bases and J by 8 bases, with 6 bases of the junction left unmatched. CDR1 and CDR2 (germline): SGHDT, YYEEEE. The DNA for the CDR3 is TGTGCCAGCAGCTCCGGACTAGCGGGGCTACATGAGCAGTTCTTC. Its translation is CASSSGLAGLHEQFF.

The V call is TRBV7-3, the J call TRBJ1-1; a possible D gene is TRBD1 (5 bases). The CDR3 spans 14 residues. Trimming took off 2 bases at V and 4 bases at J, with 11 bases between the two ends. Germline CDR1 SGHTA, CDR2 FQGTGA. Written as DNA, the CDR3 is TGTGCCAGCAGCTTAGGCAGGGTAGGCACTGAAGCTTTCTTT. This translates into CASSLGRVGTEAFF.

The chain uses TRBV19 and TRBJ1-5, with 7 bases that match TRBD1. Germline assignment: CDR1 LNHDA and CDR2 SQIVND (reference sequence). This CDR3 region has 16 residues. V dropped 5 bases and J dropped 9; count of bases not matched to a gene: 16. CDR3 protein: CASSLRRGQIPRPQHF. Here the CDR3 DNA reads TGTGCCAGTAGTCTAAGGCGGGGACAGATCCCCCGGCCCCAGCATTTT.

V is TRBV5-6 and J is TRBJ2-1; D remains unclear. CDR3 size: 12 residues. Trimming removed 4 bases at V and 10 bases at J, with 12 bases between. Germline CDR1 is SGHDT and CDR2 is YYEEEE. The CDR3 region has the DNA TGTGCCAGCAGCACCGCGTCGGAAGAGCAGTTCTTC. This codes for CASSTASEEQFF. Full variable domain (missing parts from reference TRBV5-6 and TRBJ2-1): DAGVTQSPTHLIKTRGQQVTLRCSPKSGHDTVSWYQQALGQGPQFIFQYYEEEERQRGNFPDRFSGHQFPNYSSELNVNALLLGDSALYLCASSTASEEQFFGPGTRLTVL.

J is TRBJ1-2 and V is TRBV5-1; D not resolved. CDR1 SGHRS and CDR2 YFSETQ come from the germline V gene. The CDR3 consists of 13 residues. V was cut by 1 base and J by 4 bases, with 8 bases left in between. In DNA, the CDR3 is TGCGCCAGCAGCTTGTATGAAGGCTATGGCTACACCTTC. Amino acids: CASSLYEGYGYTF.

The V call is TRBV19, the J call TRBJ1-5, with D hard to call. Trimming pared 6 bases from V and 7 bases from J, leaving 10 bases between. The CDR3 length is 12 residues. Germline assignment: CDR1 LNHDA and CDR2 SQIVND (reference sequence). For the CDR3, the DNA is TGTGCCAGTAGCGGATTCGGGCAGCCCCAGCATTTT. This codes for CASSGFGQPQHF.

The chain joins TRBV20-1 to TRBJ2-4; perhaps D is TRBD1 or TRBD2 (5 bases each). This CDR3 is built from 11 residues. Looked up from germline, CDR1 is DFQATT and CDR2 is SNEGSKA (reference sequence). V was shortened by 3 bases and J by 16 bases, with 16 bases between the two germline ends. This chain's CDR3 is CSASTRDVQYF. The CDR3 bases are TGCAGTGCTAGTACCCGGGACGTCCAATACTTC.

On this clone: The same CDR3 arises from other DNA sequences in this sample as well. The chain uses TRBV30 and TRBJ2-5; 8 bases line up with TRBD2. V dropped 4 bases and J dropped 2; count of bases not matched to a gene: 0. Germline loops: CDR1 GTSNPN, CDR2 SVGIG (reference sequence). CDR3 length: 12 amino acids. The CDR3 spells CAWTSGQETQYF. The CDR3 nucleotides are TGTGCCTGGACTAGCGGGCAAGAGACCCAGTACTTC.